This is a list of T cell receptor beta chains from one sample in a study of blood T cell repertoires in COVID-19. Only in-frame clones appear in the TCRdb table, and some are missing; sequencing was by immunoSEQ multiplex PCR. Among around 70,000 clones listed, around 75% were seen once. The source material was peripheral blood. The source is a man aged 65 to 79 with acute or convalescent COVID-19. Each CDR3 is given with its conserved first and last residue. Each record gives: J gene, CDR3 length, V gene, D gene, clone size, CDR3 protein, CDR3 DNA. D genes are given only for firm matches. Not every row has a clone size; where given, it reads once, few, many or a size class.

J gene: TRBJ2-5; CDR3 length: 14; V gene: TRBV7-2; D gene: .; clone size: .; CDR3 protein: CASSLRGAWETQYF; CDR3 DNA: TGTGCCAGCTCTCTCCGGGGGGCGTGGGAGACCCAGTACTTC
J gene: TRBJ1-1; CDR3 length: 17; V gene: TRBV2; D gene: TRBD1; clone size: .; CDR3 protein: CASSETLTGGMNTEAFF; CDR3 DNA: TGTGCCAGCAGTGAAACATTGACAGGGGGCATGAACACTGAAGCTTTCTTT
J gene: TRBJ1-1; CDR3 length: 13; V gene: TRBV18; D gene: TRBD1; clone size: .; CDR3 protein: CASSQTGDTEAFF; CDR3 DNA: TGTGCCAGCTCACAAACAGGGGACACTGAAGCTTTCTTT
J gene: TRBJ2-5; CDR3 length: 11; V gene: TRBV5-8; D gene: .; clone size: .; CDR3 protein: CASSLQGREYF; CDR3 DNA: TGTGCCAGCAGCTTGCAGGGTAGGGAGTACTTC
J gene: TRBJ1-2; CDR3 length: 14; V gene: TRBV6-5; D gene: TRBD1; clone size: few; CDR3 protein: CASNSGQIGAGYTF; CDR3 DNA: TGTGCCAGCAATTCGGGACAGATAGGAGCTGGCTACACCTTC
J gene: TRBJ2-5; CDR3 length: 16; V gene: TRBV5-1; D gene: TRBD2; clone size: .; CDR3 protein: CASSGTGLAGEETQYF; CDR3 DNA: TGCGCCAGCAGCGGAACGGGACTAGCGGGAGAAGAGACCCAGTACTTC
J gene: TRBJ2-7; CDR3 length: 14; V gene: TRBV15; D gene: .; clone size: .; CDR3 protein: CATSRAQGGYEQYF; CDR3 DNA: TGTGCTACCAGCAGAGCGCAGGGGGGTTACGAGCAGTACTTC
J gene: TRBJ1-4; CDR3 length: 16; V gene: TRBV18; D gene: TRBD1; clone size: .; CDR3 protein: CASSPLGTGINEKLFF; CDR3 DNA: TGTGCCAGCTCACCACTAGGGACAGGGATTAATGAAAAACTGTTTTTT
J gene: TRBJ1-1; CDR3 length: 17; V gene: TRBV28; D gene: TRBD1; clone size: .; CDR3 protein: CASSPQGGYRGDTEAFF; CDR3 DNA: TGTGCCAGCAGTCCCCAGGGGGGTTACAGGGGGGACACTGAAGCTTTCTTT
J gene: TRBJ1-1; CDR3 length: 12; V gene: TRBV4-2; D gene: .; clone size: .; CDR3 protein: CASSQDQVEAFF; CDR3 DNA: TGTGCCAGCAGCCAAGATCAGGTTGAAGCTTTCTTT
J gene: TRBJ2-3; CDR3 length: 15; V gene: TRBV5-1; D gene: .; clone size: .; CDR3 protein: CASSSLGGSTDTQYF; CDR3 DNA: TGCGCCAGCAGCTCCCTCGGCGGATCCACAGATACGCAGTATTTT
J gene: TRBJ2-1; CDR3 length: 17; V gene: TRBV4-3; D gene: TRBD2; clone size: .; CDR3 protein: CASSRQAGGAVYNEQFF; CDR3 DNA: TGCGCCAGCAGCCGACAAGCGGGAGGGGCCGTATACAATGAGCAGTTCTTC
J gene: TRBJ1-6; CDR3 length: 18; V gene: TRBV4-2; D gene: TRBD1; clone size: once; CDR3 protein: CASSQAEVGTGVNSPLHF; CDR3 DNA: TGTGCCAGCAGCCAAGCAGAGGTTGGGACAGGGGTTAATTCACCCCTCCACTTT
J gene: TRBJ1-5; CDR3 length: 14; V gene: TRBV7-9; D gene: .; clone size: .; CDR3 protein: CASSYSGGNQPQHF; CDR3 DNA: TGTGCCAGCAGCTATTCAGGGGGCAATCAGCCCCAGCATTTT
J gene: TRBJ1-3; CDR3 length: 16; V gene: TRBV18; D gene: .; clone size: .; CDR3 protein: CASSPSGPHSGNTIYF; CDR3 DNA: TGTGCCAGCTCACCGTCAGGGCCCCACTCTGGAAACACCATATATTTT
J gene: TRBJ2-5; CDR3 length: 14; V gene: TRBV6-5; D gene: .; clone size: once; CDR3 protein: CASSYSTTQETQYF; CDR3 DNA: TGTGCCAGCAGTTACTCTACCACACAAGAGACCCAGTACTTC
J gene: TRBJ1-6; CDR3 length: 15; V gene: TRBV28; D gene: TRBD1; clone size: .; CDR3 protein: CASSLRQGVFSPLHF; CDR3 DNA: TGTGCCAGCAGTCTAAGACAGGGGGTTTTTTCACCCCTCCACTTT
J gene: TRBJ2-5; CDR3 length: 16; V gene: TRBV10-3; D gene: TRBD2; clone size: .; CDR3 protein: CAISELGLAGGETQYF; CDR3 DNA: TGTGCCATCAGTGAGCTGGGGTTAGCGGGAGGAGAGACCCAGTACTTC
J gene: TRBJ2-2; CDR3 length: 18; V gene: TRBV11-3; D gene: TRBD2; clone size: .; CDR3 protein: CASSLMGGSGRGTGELFF; CDR3 DNA: TGTGCCAGCAGCTTAATGGGTGGGAGCGGGAGGGGCACCGGGGAGCTGTTTTTT
J gene: TRBJ2-1; CDR3 length: 14; V gene: TRBV7-2; D gene: TRBD2; clone size: few; CDR3 protein: CASSLRTSNNEQFF; CDR3 DNA: TGTGCCAGCAGCTTAAGGACTAGCAACAATGAGCAGTTCTTC
J gene: TRBJ2-5; CDR3 length: 12; V gene: TRBV2; D gene: .; clone size: .; CDR3 protein: CAAGGNEETQYF; CDR3 DNA: TGTGCCGCAGGGGGGAACGAAGAGACCCAGTACTTC
J gene: TRBJ1-2; CDR3 length: 14; V gene: TRBV3-1/TRBV3-2; D gene: .; clone size: .; CDR3 protein: CASSPSDKDYGYTF; CDR3 DNA: TGTGCCAGCAGCCCGTCGGACAAGGACTATGGCTACACCTTC
J gene: TRBJ2-7; CDR3 length: 15; V gene: TRBV7-2; D gene: TRBD1; clone size: .; CDR3 protein: CASSLYGQGPYEQYF; CDR3 DNA: TGTGCCAGCAGCCTTTATGGACAGGGGCCCTACGAGCAGTACTTC